Shown below are 2 T cell receptor beta chains from a single sample sequenced in a study of response to subunit inactivated influenza vaccine (dated by TCRdb to the late 2010s). Library creation used RT-PCR. Instrument on record: Illumina HiSeq 2500. The raw public reads went through TCRdb reprocessing: fastp at Q25, MiXCR clone calling, in-frame beta chains kept. Identical CDR3 proteins give one entry, which carries the most common genes and DNA. Across this sample there are roughly 290,000 distinct CDR3 sequences, with less than 25% seen only once. More than 8.5% of the sample goes to the ten largest clones. The specimen was PBMCs from blood, collected about 20 months after vaccination. These receptors were taken from a man aged 50 to 75 who received an inactivated influenza vaccine. Donor details come from another sample of the same person, matched by shared clones.

This clonotype was found a few times. V usage is TRBV7-8 and J usage is TRBJ2-1, with D possibly TRBD1 on 7 matching bases. V was cut by 5 bases and J by 8 bases, with 16 bases left in between. CDR3 length equals 14 residues. The V gene's germline CDR1 is SGHVS and CDR2 FQNEAQ. In DNA, the CDR3 is TGTGCCAGCAGCAGGAGGGGGCGCACCTATGAGCAGTTCTTC. Amino acid sequence: CASSRRGRTYEQFF.

This clonotype was picked up many times. This chain joins TRBV4-2 and TRBJ2-2; D not resolved. This CDR3 spans 14 amino acids. Trimming pared 5 bases from V and 4 bases from J, leaving 11 bases between. Germline V CDR1 and CDR2: LGHNA, YNFKEQ. CDR3 bases: TGTGCCAGCAGCTCCCGGCGTGGCACCGGGGAGCTGTTTTTT. It specifies CASSSRRGTGELFF.